This T cell receptor (beta chain) was retrieved from a study of response to subunit inactivated influenza vaccine (dated by TCRdb to the late 2010s). Study-level background: The study used deep quantitative T cell receptor repertoire profiling to track responses to a trivalent subunit inactivated influenza vaccine.

This clonotype came up a few times. Its antigen is currently not known. Per-base qualities were not stored, and no clone one base away is much larger. Library preparation was by RT-PCR. Sequenced on an Illumina HiSeq 2500. TCRdb handled the public reads itself, with Q25 trimming in fastp and clone calling in MiXCR, and kept productive beta chains. Each entry merges the rows of one CDR3 protein and shows their most common DNA and genes. For this sample there are 540,000 or so distinct CDR3 sequences; around 13% appear just once. Of the sample, about an eighth is held by the ten largest clones. The time point tag for this specimen amounts to: approximately 40 days after influenza vaccine administration. V is cut by 1 base and J by 9 bases, and the space between the germline ends is 10 bases. The CDR3 sequence holds 13 residues, the cysteine and phenylalanine included. The only DNA kept is the CDR3, 39 bases in frame from the first base. CDR1 LGHDT and CDR2 YNNKEL are derived from the germline V gene (reference sequence).

Overall study results and their limits: According to the authors, only a limited number of new T cells may be recruited by each seasonal influenza vaccination.

The sample was PBMCs from blood, taken 45 days after vaccination. The chain is encoded by TRBV3-1 joined to TRBJ2-1, with an unclear D gene assignment. The receptor was isolated from a man aged 50 to 60 who received an inactivated influenza vaccine. Donor details come from another sample of the same person, matched by shared clones. Here the CDR3 is given as CASSQGGRFEQFF. The DNA sequence is TGTGCCAGCAGCCAAGGTGGTAGATTTGAGCAGTTCTTC.